This is a list of T cell receptor beta chains from one sample in a study of blood T cell repertoires in COVID-19. The repertoire was sequenced with immunoSEQ multiplex PCR; TCRdb's copy has only in-frame clones and lacks some. Of 120,000 or so clones listed, about 83% are singletons. Material for sequencing was peripheral blood. Receptor source: a woman aged 45-59 years with acute or convalescent COVID-19. The CDR3 runs from the conserved cysteine through the conserved F or W. The D gene is left open where the match is weak. The size entry is marked missing in some rows and otherwise reads once, few, many or a size class.

>TRBV21-1|-|TRBJ2-7|-
TGTGCCATACACACCGAGCAGTACTTC
CAIHTEQYF
>TRBV5-1|-|TRBJ1-1|-
TGCGCCAGCAGCTTGGTCCTCCGCGGGTCACTCATGAACACTGAAGCTTTCTTT
CASSLVLRGSLMNTEAFF
>TRBV6-6|-|TRBJ2-5|TRBD2
TGTGCCAGCAGCAGAAGCGGGAGTAAAGAGACCCAGTACTTC
CASSRSGSKETQYF
>TRBV9|-|TRBJ1-1|-
TGTGCCAGCAGCCTAGGGGGGGGCACTGAAGCTTTCTTT
CASSLGGGTEAFF
>TRBV7-8|-|TRBJ1-6|-
TGTGCCAGCAGCTTAGGGGAGGCCTCAAGCTCCTATAATTCACCCCTCCACTTT
CASSLGEASSSYNSPLHF
>TRBV11-3|-|TRBJ2-5|TRBD2
TGTGCCAGCAGCTTAGTCGGGGGGGCCCGGGAGACCCAGTACTTC
CASSLVGGARETQYF
>TRBV7-3|-|TRBJ1-1|TRBD1
TGTGCCAGCAGCTCAACCGGGACAGGAGAAGCTTTCTTT
CASSSTGTGEAFF
>TRBV3-1/TRBV3-2|few|TRBJ1-2|TRBD1
TGTGCCAGCAGCCCCGCCGGGACAGGGGGACCCCTCTATGGCTACACCTTC
CASSPAGTGGPLYGYTF
>TRBV7-2|once|TRBJ2-7|TRBD2
TGTGCCAGCAGTAATCAAGGCGGGGGGGCGTACGAGCAGTACTTC
CASSNQGGGAYEQYF
>TRBV11-2|-|TRBJ2-6|-
TGTGCCAGCAGCTCCCCTTTCGGGGCCAACGTCCTGACTTTC
CASSSPFGANVLTF
>TRBV24-1|-|TRBJ2-1|TRBD1
TGTGCCACCAGTGACGCAGACGCAGGGGGCAGGGATGAGCAGTTCTTC
CATSDADAGGRDEQFF
>TRBV6-2/TRBV6-3|once|TRBJ2-4|-
TGTGCCAGCAGTTACATCGGGGTAATCAGAAACATTCAGTACTTC
CASSYIGVIRNIQYF
>TRBV21-1|-|TRBJ2-3|-
TGTGCCAGCAGTGTGAAGGGGCTAGCGGGGGGGCGCTGCACAGATACGCAGTATTTT
CASSVKGLAGGRCTDTQYF
>TRBV3-1/TRBV3-2|-|TRBJ2-4|TRBD2
TGTGCCAGCAGCCAACAGGCCGCTAGCGGGGGTAACATTCAGTACTTC
CASSQQAASGGNIQYF
>TRBV10-2|-|TRBJ2-7|-
TGCGCCAGCAGGTTACCGGGATCGGGCCCCATCGAGCAGTACTTC
CASRLPGSGPIEQYF
>TRBV5-1|-|TRBJ2-3|TRBD2
TGCGCCAGCAGCTTGGGCACTAGCGGGAGGACCACAGATACGCAGTATTTT
CASSLGTSGRTTDTQYF
>TRBV18|once|TRBJ1-1|-
TGTGCCAGCTCTTTATATACAGGGAATTCTGAAGCTTTCTTT
CASSLYTGNSEAFF
>TRBV7-8|-|TRBJ1-1|-
TGTGCCAGCAGCGCCCACCCTTCGGCAGGGTCACCGGCTTTCTTT
CASSAHPSAGSPAFF
>TRBV10-3|-|TRBJ1-1|TRBD1
TGTGCCATCAGTCCTGGGACAGCGAACATGAACACTGAAGCTTTCTTT
CAISPGTANMNTEAFF
>TRBV2|-|TRBJ1-2|TRBD1
TGTGCCAGCAGAGGGGGACAGGTGGGGGACTACACCTTC
CASRGGQVGDYTF
>TRBV5-4|-|TRBJ2-5|TRBD2
TGTGCCAGCACCAGGACCCGGACTAGCGGCCAAGAGACCCAGTACTTC
CASTRTRTSGQETQYF
>TRBV5-6|-|TRBJ1-2|TRBD1
TGTGCCAGCAGCTCCTTGACAGGGCCTGACTATGGCTACACCTTC
CASSSLTGPDYGYTF
>TRBV5-4|-|TRBJ2-2|TRBD2
TGTGCCAGCAGCTTGCGGCTAGCGGGAATTCAACGGGGGGAGCTGTTTTTT
CASSLRLAGIQRGELFF
>TRBV19|few|TRBJ2-7|TRBD2
TGTGCCAGTAGTGCCACCGGGACTAGCGCCTCCTACGAGCAGTACTTC
CASSATGTSASYEQYF
>TRBV5-5|-|TRBJ1-4|-
TGTGCCAGCAGCCGAAAGACAGGTAGCGGGGAAAAACTGTTTTTT
CASSRKTGSGEKLFF
>TRBV3-1/TRBV3-2|-|TRBJ1-1|TRBD1
TGTGCCAGCAGCTTCCAGGACAGGGCTGAAGCTTTCTTT
CASSFQDRAEAFF
>TRBV4-3|-|TRBJ2-3|-
TGCGCCAGCAGCCAAGAAGGAGGGAGGACAGATACGCAGTATTTT
CASSQEGGRTDTQYF
>TRBV2|-|TRBJ1-2|-
TGTGCCAGCAGTGTCCAAGGACGGACAGCTAACTATGGCTACACCTTC
CASSVQGRTANYGYTF
>TRBV7-2|few|TRBJ1-2|-
TGTGCCAGCAGCCAACCGTTGGGACTGAATGGCTACACCTTC
CASSQPLGLNGYTF
>TRBV6-5|-|TRBJ1-1|-
TGTGCCAGCAGACCCCTCGACAGTGGGAACACTGAAGCTTTCTTT
CASRPLDSGNTEAFF
>TRBV19|-|TRBJ2-2|TRBD2
TGTGCCACAGGACTAGCGGGGTTGAGCACCGGGGAGCTGTTTTTT
CATGLAGLSTGELFF
>TRBV19|-|TRBJ2-5|-
TGTGCCAGCGGACACTTGGAGACCCAGTACTTC
CASGHLETQYF
>TRBV7-8|few|TRBJ1-1|TRBD1
TGTGCCAGCAGCATTACAGGGGGAGGTATCGCTTTCTTT
CASSITGGGIAFF
>TRBV27|-|TRBJ2-3|-
TGTGCCAGCAGCGGAGTCAGCACTAGCACAGATACGCAGTATTTT
CASSGVSTSTDTQYF
>TRBV25-1|-|TRBJ2-2|TRBD1
TGTGCCAGCAGTACTCAGGACAGGGGCGGAGTGGAGGCCGGGGAGCTGTTTTTT
CASSTQDRGGVEAGELFF
>TRBV4-1|-|TRBJ1-3|TRBD1
TGCGCCAGCAGCCAAGCAACAGGGGGCGCTGGAAACACCATATATTTT
CASSQATGGAGNTIYF
>TRBV15|-|TRBJ2-7|TRBD2
TGTGCCACCAGGGGACAGACCGGGACTAGCGTCGACGAGCAGTACTTC
CATRGQTGTSVDEQYF
>TRBV7-9|-|TRBJ1-2|-
TGTGCCAGCAGCTCTGGGACTTTGGCGGGCTACACCTTC
CASSSGTLAGYTF
>TRBV2|many|TRBJ2-1|-
TGTGCCAGCAGTGATGGCGGGCGTTCCTACAATGAGCAGTTCTTC
CASSDGGRSYNEQFF
>TRBV7-9|-|TRBJ1-6|-
TGTGCCAGCAGCTTAGATCCCAGCTCCTATAATTCACCCCTCCACTTT
CASSLDPSSYNSPLHF
>TRBV4-3|-|TRBJ2-1|TRBD1
TGCGCCAGCAGCCTGGACAGGTTGGATGAGCAGTTCTTC
CASSLDRLDEQFF
>TRBV29-1|-|TRBJ2-1|-
TGCAGCGTTGAACGGGACTACAATGAGCAGTTCTTC
CSVERDYNEQFF
>TRBV7-2|-|TRBJ1-5|-
TGTGCCAGCAGCTTAAGAGGCCTTAGCAATCAGCCCCAGCATTTT
CASSLRGLSNQPQHF
>TRBV9|-|TRBJ1-4|-
TGTGCCAGCAGCGTCATCGGGGGGACTAATGAAAAACTGTTTTTT
CASSVIGGTNEKLFF
>TRBV5-5|-|TRBJ2-7|-
TGTGCCAGCAGCTTGAACCCCTACCCCTACGAGCAGTACTTC
CASSLNPYPYEQYF
>TRBV28|-|TRBJ1-4|-
TGTGCCAGCAGTTCTTTGGGAGGGGGAATTAATGAAAAACTGTTTTTT
CASSSLGGGINEKLFF
>TRBV7-2|-|TRBJ2-3|TRBD1
TGTGCCAGCATCGCGGACAGGGGGTATACGCAGTATTTT
CASIADRGYTQYF
>TRBV4-1|few|TRBJ2-7|TRBD2
TGCGCCAGCAGCCGACAGCTAGCGGGAGTACCCCACGAGCAGTACTTC
CASSRQLAGVPHEQYF
>TRBV5-1|-|TRBJ1-2|TRBD1
TGCGCCAGCAGCTGGGGACAGGGGGGTGGCTACACCTTC
CASSWGQGGGYTF
>TRBV13|-|TRBJ2-5|TRBD1
TGTGCCAGCAGACGACAGGGGCCCCAAGAGACCCAGTACTTC
CASRRQGPQETQYF
>TRBV6-5|-|TRBJ2-5|TRBD2
TGTGCCAGCAACACACATCTAGCGGGCGAAGAGACCCAGTACTTC
CASNTHLAGEETQYF
>TRBV30|-|TRBJ1-4|TRBD1
TGTGCCTGGAGTGTAGTCGGACAGGGGGGAGGAAAACTGTTTTTT
CAWSVVGQGGGKLFF
>TRBV5-4|once|TRBJ1-5|-
TGTGCCAGCAGCACGGGAGTAACTGGTCAGCCCCAGCATTTT
CASSTGVTGQPQHF